This passage covers 25 T cell receptor beta chains from one sample sequenced in a study of blood T cell repertoires in COVID-19. Produced via immunoSEQ multiplex PCR; TCRdb's table is partial and in-frame only. The data contain some 80,000 clones, 90% of them singletons. Sequenced material: peripheral blood. The receptors derive from an elderly woman with active or convalescent COVID-19.

This clone was seen a few times. Written as DNA, the CDR3 is TGTGCCAGCAGTGTTAGCGGGGTTGGCACCGGGGAGCTGTTTTTT. Its protein product is CASSVSGVGTGELFF. This rearrangement joins TRBV28 to TRBJ2-2; 8 bases align to TRBD2. The CDR3 spans 15 residues. V shed 5 bases, J shed 4 bases, and the junction held 6 bases outside the gene matches. CDR1 MDHEN and CDR2 SYDVKM come from the germline V gene.

This clone was seen a single time. This rearrangement joins TRBV6-5 to TRBJ1-3; the match to TRBD1 covers 8 bases. V lost 0 bases to trimming and J lost 4 bases; unmatched junction nucleotides: 2. The CDR3 consists of 15 residues. Germline assignment: CDR1 MNHEY and CDR2 SVGAGI. The CDR3 is CASSYSDRAGNTIYF. The CDR3 DNA is TGTGCCAGCAGTTACTCGGACAGGGCCGGAAACACCATATATTTT.

The rearrangement uses TRBV7-2 and TRBJ1-5; D is unclear. Germline assignment: CDR1 SGHTA and CDR2 FQGNSA. The CDR3 totals 15 residues. V was shortened by 3 bases and J by 7 bases, with 16 bases between the two germline ends. CDR3 in amino acids: CASSFDTEGFQPQHF. DNA for the CDR3: TGTGCCAGCAGCTTTGACACTGAGGGATTCCAGCCCCAGCATTTT.

The CDR3 region is CASSLGLAGETQYF. The CDR3 DNA reads TGTGCCAGCAGTCTCGGACTAGCGGGCGAGACCCAGTACTTC. The V and J genes are TRBV28 and TRBJ2-5, with 11 positions matching TRBD2. CDR3 length equals 14 residues. In germline, CDR1 is MDHEN, CDR2 SYDVKM. J lost 5 bases, V lost 5 bases, and 4 bases had no gene match.

V usage is TRBV5-1 and J usage is TRBJ1-2; D not certain. The CDR3 consists of 14 residues. Per germline, CDR1 SGHRS and CDR2 YFSETQ. V lost 6 bases, J lost 2 bases, and 14 bases lay in between. The CDR3 region is CASKPGIENYGYTF. For the CDR3, the DNA is TGCGCCAGCAAACCCGGGATTGAGAACTATGGCTACACCTTC.

The J gene is TRBJ1-2, the V gene TRBV5-1, with 8 positions matching TRBD1. V lost 5 bases and J lost 3; bases outside the gene matches: 12. The CDR3 contains 16 residues. Germline V CDR1 and CDR2: SGHRS, YFSETQ. The DNA for the CDR3 is TGCGCCAGCAGTAGGACAGGGTATCTATCTGACTATGGCTACACCTTC. It specifies CASSRTGYLSDYGYTF.

This chain connects TRBV5-1 to TRBJ1-6; D uncertain. Between the trimmed V and J ends, which lost 6 bases and 0 bases, there was a span of 10 bases. This CDR3 has 15 amino acids. CDR1 is SGHRS, CDR2 YFSETQ, per germline. The DNA of the CDR3 is TGCGCCAGCAAGCTGGGCAGCTCCTATAATTCACCCCTCCACTTT. Translated, it gives CASKLGSSYNSPLHF.

This clone has a single count. CDR3 nucleotide sequence: TGTGCCAGCAGCGGGGGCGGAGATAGCAATCAGCCCCAGCATTTT. Residues: CASSGGGDSNQPQHF. This chain links TRBV9 with TRBJ1-5; D possibly corresponds to TRBD1 (5 bases). The germline gives CDR1 SGDLS, CDR2 YYNGEE. V was pared by 3 bases and J by 0 bases, with 10 bases between. The CDR3 is made up of 15 amino acids.

This chain joins TRBV6-2 or TRBV6-3 and TRBJ1-2; 10 nucleotides align to TRBD1. Unmatched junction bases numbered 7, after V lost 5 bases and J lost 7 bases. Germline CDR1 MNHEY, CDR2 SVGEGT. The CDR3 covers 14 residues. CDR3: CASSTSGTGVGYTF. CDR3 DNA: TGTGCCAGCAGTACATCCGGGACAGGGGTTGGCTACACCTTC.

V gene TRBV19 combines with J gene TRBJ1-6, with 10 bases that match TRBD1. The CDR3 has 17 residues. CDR1 is LNHDA and CDR2 is SQIVND in the germline V gene (reference sequence). J was trimmed by 0 bases and V by 9 bases; bases with no gene match: 8. The CDR3 here is CASRTGGISSYNSPLHF. The DNA of the CDR3 is TGTGCCAGCCGGACAGGGGGGATTAGCTCCTATAATTCACCCCTCCACTTT.

The genes are TRBV6-5 and TRBJ2-7; TRBD1 matches 7 bases. The germline CDR1 and CDR2 sequences are MNHEY and SVGAGI. Trimming removed 4 bases from V and 0 bases from J; junction bases left unmatched: 6. This CDR3 is 15 amino acids long. CDR3 sequence reads: CASSSGQIASYEQYF. The CDR3 DNA reads as TGTGCCAGCAGTTCGGGACAGATTGCCTCCTACGAGCAGTACTTC.

The rearrangement joins TRBV11-2 to TRBJ1-1; possibly TRBD1 for D (6 bases). The V and J ends lost 6 bases and 1 base respectively, with 18 bases between them. The length of the CDR3 is 16 residues. The germline gives CDR1 SGHAT, CDR2 FQNNGV. CDR3 in DNA: TGTGCCAGCAGAGACCAACACAGGGCCTCGAACACTGAAGCTTTCTTT. Amino acids: CASRDQHRASNTEAFF.

The V gene is TRBV11-2, the J gene TRBJ1-3; D unresolved. V lost 5 bases to trimming and J lost 4 bases, with 15 bases between them. Per germline, CDR1 SGHAT and CDR2 FQNNGV. The CDR3 is 15 residues long. Written as DNA, the CDR3 is TGTGCCAGCAGCCTGGCGCGGGCAGCAGGAAACACCATATATTTT. It specifies CASSLARAAGNTIYF. The variable domain in full, completed from reference TRBV11-2 and TRBJ1-3, reads EAGVAQSPRYKIIEKRQSVAFWCNPISGHATLYWYQQILGQGPKLLIQFQNNGVVDDSQLPKDRFSAERLKGVDSTLKIQPAKLEDSAVYLCASSLARAAGNTIYFGEGSWLTVV.

This clone was recorded a few times. The chain links TRBV7-2 to TRBJ2-7; D is unresolved. Trimming took off 1 base at V and 2 bases at J, with 6 bases between the two ends. The CDR3 is 13 amino acids. Germline loops: CDR1 SGHTA, CDR2 FQGNSA. CDR3 residues: CASSLVVAYEQYF. The DNA of the CDR3 is TGTGCCAGCAGCTTAGTTGTAGCCTACGAGCAGTACTTC.

The rearrangement joins TRBV7-9 to TRBJ1-4; D might be TRBD1 (5 bases). Germline CDR1 SEHNR, CDR2 FQNEAQ (reference sequence). The CDR3 covers 14 residues. With 5 bases removed from V and 8 bases from J, the gap between germline ends came to 15 bases. The CDR3 loop reads CASSPPGTGEKLFF. CDR3 DNA: TGTGCCAGCAGCCCTCCCGGGACTGGAGAAAAACTGTTTTTT. Together with reference TRBV7-9 and TRBJ1-4, the CDR3 gives the full variable domain: DTGVSQNPRHKITKRGQNVTFRCDPISEHNRLYWYRQTLGQGPEFLTYFQNEAQLEKSRLLSDRFSAERPKGSFSTLEIQRTEQGDSAMYLCASSPPGTGEKLFFGSGTQLSVL.

The CDR3 loop is CASSLDGGVGGNTIYF. In DNA form, the CDR3 reads TGCGCCAGCAGCTTGGATGGCGGTGTAGGTGGAAACACCATATATTTT. The chain links TRBV5-1 to TRBJ1-3, with unresolved D. Germline V gives CDR1 SGHRS, CDR2 YFSETQ. V was pared by 0 bases and J by 3 bases, with 13 bases between. This CDR3 spans 16 amino acids.

This chain uses TRBV20-1 with TRBJ1-2, with 8 bases fitting TRBD1. With 3 bases clipped from V and 6 bases from J, the junction kept 9 bases outside the gene matches. Germline assignment: CDR1 DFQATT and CDR2 SNEGSKA (reference sequence). The CDR3 length is 14 residues. The CDR3 spells CSASPTGGRDGYTF. The CDR3, as DNA: TGCAGTGCTAGTCCTACAGGGGGAAGAGATGGCTACACCTTC.

J is TRBJ1-2 and V is TRBV28, with TRBD1 matching 9 bases. The CDR3 loop spans 15 amino acids. Germline-derived CDR1 and CDR2 are MDHEN and SYDVKM. Trimming took 6 bases from V and 8 from J; bases not matched to a gene: 13. CDR3: CASRAQGQGVEGYTF. Written as DNA, the CDR3 is TGTGCCAGCAGAGCCCAGGGACAGGGAGTGGAAGGCTACACCTTC.

The rearrangement uses TRBV18 and TRBJ1-4, with TRBD1 matching over 9 bases. This CDR3 has 15 residues. J gave up 8 bases and V 4 bases, and 8 bases lay outside the gene matches. Germline CDR1 reads KGHSH; CDR2 reads LQKENI. The CDR3 loop is CASSRTQGAGEKLFF. CDR3 nucleotides: TGTGCCAGCTCACGTACACAGGGGGCTGGAGAAAAACTGTTTTTT.

The rearrangement uses TRBV18 and TRBJ1-5, with a tentative D call TRBD1 (5 bases). V was trimmed by 8 bases and J by 3 bases, leaving 14 bases between them. The CDR3 has 14 residues. CDR1 and CDR2 (germline): KGHSH, LQKENI. This CDR3 reads CASASGYLNQPQHF. As DNA, the CDR3 is TGTGCCAGCGCCTCAGGGTATCTCAATCAGCCCCAGCATTTT.

This rearrangement joins TRBV5-1 to TRBJ2-1; 8 bases are shared with TRBD1. Trimming took 3 bases from V and 8 from J; bases not matched to a gene: 4. CDR3 size: 13 residues. Germline V gives CDR1 SGHRS, CDR2 YFSETQ. The DNA for the CDR3 is TGCGCCAGCAGCTCAGACAGGGGCTATGAGCAGTTCTTC. Translation: CASSSDRGYEQFF. Combining the CDR3 with reference TRBV5-1 and TRBJ2-1 gives the whole variable domain KAGVTQTPRYLIKTRGQQVTLSCSPISGHRSVSWYQQTPGQGLQFLFEYFSETQRNKGNFPGRFSGRQFSNSRSEMNVSTLELGDSALYLCASSSDRGYEQFFGPGTRLTVL.

The rearrangement joins TRBV6-5 to TRBJ2-1; 8 nucleotides align to TRBD2. Unmatched junction bases numbered 3, after V lost 7 bases and J lost 7 bases. Germline V gives CDR1 MNHEY, CDR2 SVGAGI. CDR3 length: 12 residues. CDR3 residues: CASIGTSNEQFF. The CDR3 DNA is TGTGCCAGCATTGGGACTAGTAATGAGCAGTTCTTC.

This chain connects TRBV6-5 to TRBJ1-5; 8 bases map to TRBD1. The V segment lost 2 bases and the J segment 4 bases; nucleotides outside the gene matches: 4. The CDR3 runs to 15 residues. The germline V gene has CDR1 MNHEY and CDR2 SVGAGI. CDR3 coding DNA: TGTGCCAGCAGTTACGGCAGACAGGGGAATCAGCCCCAGCATTTT. It yields the protein CASSYGRQGNQPQHF.

This clone has a single count. This sequence joins TRBV4-1 and TRBJ2-7; 7 nucleotides match TRBD2. After removal of 4 bases from V and 7 bases from J, the junction contained 10 bases not matched to a gene. The germline gives CDR1 MGHRA, CDR2 YSYEKL. This CDR3 has 14 residues. CDR3 residues: CASSLPGGRVEQYF. Written as DNA, the CDR3 is TGCGCCAGCAGCCTCCCCGGGGGGAGAGTAGAGCAGTACTTC.

This clone has only one observation. The J gene is TRBJ1-2, the V gene TRBV18, with TRBD1 matching over 8 bases. There are 14 residues in the CDR3. After removal of 3 bases from V and 3 bases from J, the junction contained 3 bases not matched to a gene. Germline CDR1 is KGHSH and CDR2 is LQKENI. In DNA, the CDR3 is TGTGCCAGCTCACCTCAGGGGGCGGACTATGGCTACACCTTC. This encodes CASSPQGADYGYTF.